This T cell receptor (beta chain) emerged from a study of response to subunit inactivated influenza vaccine. Study-wide findings and caveats: Researchers suggested that each seasonal influenza vaccination recruits few new T cells.

A word on this clonotype: Its target is not known.

CDR1 is SGHAT and CDR2 is FQNNGV in the germline V gene. Losses at the gene ends were 0 bases for V and 8 bases for J; bases not matched to a gene: 5. There are 14 residues in the CDR3. TCRdb passed the RT-PCR reads through MiXCR, listing each CDR3 protein once. The table has 750,000 to 850,000 distinct CDR3 sequences, approximately 17% seen once; the top ten hold approximately 10%. The V and J genes are TRBV11-2 and TRBJ1-2; 8 nucleotides align to TRBD1. This clonotype was obtained from a man aged 50-59 years who received an inactivated influenza vaccine. The material sequenced was PBMCs from blood, taken about 5 days after vaccination. CDR3: CASSLERTGTGYTF. Here the CDR3 DNA reads TGTGCCAGCAGCTTAGAGCGGACAGGGACCGGCTACACCTTC.